The T cell receptor (beta chain) under discussion was sequenced for a study of blood T cell repertoires in COVID-19. For the study at large: Sites across the United States, Italy and Spain contributed samples from acute and convalescent COVID-19. T cells, B-cell-depleted T cells, or PBMCs provided the cDNA or gDNA that served as material.

Per the original methods: Amplification of reference gene primers was used by the study to estimate nucleated cell counts. The data were produced by immunoSEQ multiplex PCR, yet TCRdb's version contains in-frame clones alone and is incomplete. D and trimming come from the DNA, and the V and J calls and clone size come from that table. Of about 210,000 clones in the sample, approximately 82% are singletons; the top ten hold roughly 10%. Trimming cost V 0 bases and J 0 bases, with 9 bases left between them. This CDR3 has 15 amino acids. The V gene's germline CDR1 is SGHRS and CDR2 YFSETQ. Sequencing was performed on peripheral blood. The sequence was obtained from a man in his fifties with active or convalescent COVID-19. The chain joins TRBV5-1 to TRBJ1-1; D uncertain. In DNA form, the CDR3 reads TGCGCCAGCAGCTTGGCCAAACATGTGAACACTGAAGCTTTCTTT. It is translated as CASSLAKHVNTEAFF.